The text below deals with one T cell receptor beta chain. Its antigen is unidentified. The CDR3 loop spans 15 amino acids. The germline gives CDR1 SGHTA, CDR2 FQGNSA. Trimming pared 5 bases from V and 0 bases from J, leaving 11 bases between. This entry belongs to a study of T cells in narcolepsy. Study-level background: Enrolled donors included narcolepsy type 1 or type 2 patients and healthy controls. Findings and caveats of the study: Blood of same and different patients, but not healthy controls, reportedly held recurring autoreactive clonotypes. In some patient and control memory CD4+ samples, autoreactive clones were absent. Autoreactive HCRT-specific and TRIB2-specific clonotypes were marked in same-patient CSF-versus-blood CD4+ comparisons.

Assay: immunoSEQ multiplex PCR; the TCRdb copy retains only in-frame clones and omits some. The table lists 20,000 to 30,000 clones, less than 70% of them singletons. The sequenced sample was memory (CD45RA-) CD4+ T cells from blood. The clonotype comes from a human donor in good health. The rearrangement uses TRBV7-2 and TRBJ2-1, with D possibly being TRBD2 (6 bases). CDR3 sequence (DNA): TGTGCCAGCAGCCGGGACGGGAGCTCCTACAATGAGCAGTTCTTC. Translating gives CASSRDGSSYNEQFF.